In its sample, the clone carrying this T cell receptor (beta chain) was seen many times. Its cognate antigen is unknown. These data belong to a study of tumor-infiltrating lymphocytes in primary liver carcinoma. For the study at large: Staging placed the tumors at T1-T3 N0M0, and they measured about 4 to 11 cm across.

Study results and caveats: Lesser overlap characterized tumor-adjacent and tumor-blood pairs relative to tumor region pairs.

Unsorted bulk tissue, roughly 19-33 mg of it, served as the source for co-extraction of RNA and DNA. cDNA specific to TCR beta was made from 500 ng of total RNA, with a constant-region primer employed for priming. ARM-PCR, slightly modified, supplied the TCR beta libraries through three nested multiplex PCR rounds. Rounds one and two of PCR, each of roughly 10 cycles, were primed with TRBV1-TRBV30 forward primers and a C-beta reverse primer. TCRdb used MiXCR to reprocess the multiplex PCR reads, holding one entry per CDR3 protein. The sample has 40,000 or so distinct CDR3 sequences, roughly 73% seen once. Germline V gene sequence: CDR1 SGHNT, CDR2 YENEEA. The CDR3 has 14 residues. V dropped 0 bases and J dropped 8 bases, with 11 bases sitting between them.

The chain is built from TRBV11-3 and TRBJ2-1; D gene uncertain. The sequence came from a woman aged 30 to 39 with primary liver carcinoma and hepatitis B virus infection. Material: tumor-adjacent normal liver tissue. For the CDR3, the DNA is TGTGCCAGCAGCTTAGACGTCTCGAACGATGAGCAGTTCTTC. This gives the protein CASSLDVSNDEQFF.